Sequencing of this T cell receptor (beta chain) was carried out in a study of blood T cell repertoires in COVID-19 (dated by TCRdb to 2018 to 2020). Study-wide context: The collaborator samples originated in the United States, Italy and Spain and spanned the acute and convalescent phases of COVID-19. The material from the prospective study consisted of cDNA or gDNA derived from T cells, B-cell-depleted T cells, or PBMCs. Subjects who had been exposed to COVID-19, were actively infected with it, or had recovered from it provided the deeply sampled blood TCRbeta repertoires that made up the dataset. The repertoires were released in a freely available public database intended as a resource for research on the immune response to SARS-CoV-2. Samples came from the ongoing ImmuneRACE study (first 160 participants) plus 1,254 subjects from 6 global collaborators. The sample metadata nearly always contained a de-identified subject ID, COVID-19 status, age in years and sex. Where HLA class I and class II types were available, the types were taken from metadata supplied by the sample provider, not from assay-based typing. Paper-wide results and their limitations: How much clinical and demographic metadata was included differed by source and by participant, and the metadata was provided uncurated.

At one collaborating source in Seattle, patients were enrolled during active infection and were followed longitudinally through the course of disease. Each collaborating institution followed its own protocols to collect whole blood in K2EDTA tubes. For TCRbeta analysis, collaborators shipped samples in one of three forms: frozen whole blood, isolated PBMCs, or DNA extracted from either of those sample types. The immunoSEQ Assay, a bias-controlled multiplex PCR, was used to amplify TCRbeta CDR3 regions from genomic DNA. The authors' analysis ran thus. The number of nucleated cells in each sample was estimated by amplification of reference gene primers within the assay. To quantify the absolute abundance of each unique TCRbeta CDR3 rearrangement, sequence reads were collapsed and filtered. Productive Simpson clonality was computed per sample as the square root of Simpson's diversity index over productive rearrangements. In TCRdb, the immuneACCESS table is reduced to in-frame sequences with V and J assigned. These tables do not hold every clone; where another copy was compared, an unresolved V gene accounts for under half, and the others remain unexplained. Clonal size and the V and J genes are those of that table, whereas D and trimming came from the DNA. Within this sample are about 270,000 clones, with approximately 91% of them counted one time only. The ten biggest clones cover approximately 2.6% of the sample.

Regarding this clone: The antigen this receptor binds is unknown. No base-level quality is on record; no much larger clone is a single base apart.

The germline V gene (reference sequence) specifies MNHEY as CDR1 and SMNVEV as CDR2. The junction shows trimming of 3 bases on V and 9 bases on J, plus 8 bases between the germline ends. The CDR3, from cysteine to phenylalanine, totals 11 residues. The sequence is cut down to CDR3 DNA, 33 bases in frame from base 1. This receptor chain uses TRBV27 and TRBJ2-5, and TRBD2 may be the D gene, going by 6 matching bases. Sequencing input: peripheral blood. The clonotype comes from a person aged 18 to 30 with COVID-19, enrolled during active disease. The nucleotides are TGTGCCAGCAGTTTGGGGGAGGCCCAGTACTTC. Its coded protein is CASSLGEAQYF.